This T cell receptor (beta chain) comes out of a study of shared clonotypes between healthy human individuals (dated by TCRdb to 2019 to 2021). General notes on the study: The cohort included three men and a couple of women between 18 and 49 years of age. For each donor, three plates each were used for CD4 naive and CD4 memory, two plates were used for CD8 naive, and one plate was used for CD8 memory. Blood TCR repertoires of several healthy adults were deeply sequenced to estimate repertoire size and the extent of clonotype sharing between individuals. Libraries were prepared and TCR repertoires were sequenced by different laboratories using diverse techniques, in order to increase sequencing depth and limit assay-specific biases. Leukapheresis yielded between about 0.94 and 9 billion PBMCs per donor. The paper's findings and limits, for the study overall: Sharing across a handful of donors was observed for approximately 4.6% of naive CD4, over 3% of naive CD8, 2% to 2.5% of memory CD4, and over 0.3% of memory CD8 clonotypes. Pairwise subsampling led to the expectation that sequencing depth would affect the degree of clonotype sharing among donors. Rarefaction of sorted-subset datasets indicated incomplete sequencing despite the large sequencing depth. Estimated clonotype richness was generally larger for naive than for memory subsets. Sampling was restricted to blood, and TCR repertoires in tissues likely differ from the TCR repertoires found in blood. Compared with non-shared clonotypes, the clonotypes found in all four sorted-subset donors had higher generation probabilities. Because the study included a small number of donors, the genetic and exposure-history diversity represented was limited.

On this clone itself: Its antigen is unknown. Per-base quality was not reported, and no clone a single base away is much larger than it.

Donors were healthy HIV-negative adults with no recently reported acute infections or vaccinations. Only Caucasian adults living in Nashville, Tennessee, USA were represented among the donors. CD4+ T cells were enriched through magnetic negative selection, after which naive cells were positively selected on CD45RA and the remaining negative fraction served as the memory subset. Blood was obtained by leukapheresis, after which PBMCs were separated by Ficoll-Histopaque density gradient centrifugation and cryopreserved in liquid nitrogen vapor phase. Analytical flow cytometry was used to check the purity and quantity of each magnetically sorted T cell population. Each sorted fraction had its genomic DNA isolated and then quantified by UV absorbance on a Nanodrop 2000c. Using the deep immunoSEQ assay, multiplex PCR amplified TCR CDR3 regions from genomic DNA. Extracted genomic DNA from each cell subset was spread evenly across all wells of several immunoSEQ 96-well plates, with each plate serving as a replicate. For sorted subsets, 150 to 250 ng genomic DNA, equal to 30,000 or so T cell genomes, was loaded into each replicate PCR. Purified libraries were measured with a Qubit 3.0 fluorometer, size-checked on a Bioanalyzer 2100, and measured again with the KAPA Library Quantification kit. Every immunoSEQ 96-well plate was sequenced on a separate single-read 150-cycle Illumina NextSeq 550 flow cell. The original pipeline was this. Because the immunoSEQ output held only junctional sequences and lacked quality scores, the filtering could not match the filtering applied to full-length reads. Sequences were annotated with PyIR, a Python wrapper for IgBLAST v1.9, and V/J genes and CDR3 were assigned using IMGT germline references. Any read was removed if the V/J assignment was weak (E-value above 1e-6), the CDR3 was missing, or the read contained stop codons, out-of-frame junctions, or ambiguous translated residues. V3J clonotypes were defined as sequences sharing the same inferred V gene, J gene, and CDR3 amino acid sequence. The percentage overlap between two repertoires was calculated by dividing the number of shared unique clonotypes by the size of the smaller repertoire. Three approaches were used to assess repertoire richness: RTK rarefaction, the Chao1 estimator, and Recon v2.1 estimates of unobserved clonotypes. Generation probabilities were computed with OLGA for all TCRbeta clonotypes obtained by the gDNA method from several donors. TCRdb took this table from immuneACCESS and kept in-frame rearrangements with V and J called. Such tables lack part of the clones; where checked against another copy, unresolved V genes explain under half of the gap, and the rest is unexplained. That table is the source of V, J and clone size, and D and trimming were worked out from the DNA. Counted in this sample were roughly 1.5 million clones; approximately 98% of them appeared once. 0.4% to 0.45% of the sample is held by the ten biggest clonotypes.

The germline V gene sets CDR1 to SGDLS and CDR2 to YYNGEE. V gives up 0 bases and J gives up 5 bases, and the segment between their germline ends measures 10 bases. There are 14 amino acids in the CDR3, from cysteine to phenylalanine inclusive. Of all the DNA, just the CDR3 is kept, 42 bases in frame from base 1. Recombination connected TRBV9 to TRBJ2-3, with an unclear D gene assignment. This TCR was sampled from a man aged 30-40 years in good health. Sequencing used naive CD4+ T cells sorted from blood. According to the study, the label for this sample's cell subset or site signals: CD45RA+ positively selected. This receptor carries the CDR3 CASSVEPLGDTQYF. The DNA is as follows: TGTGCCAGCAGCGTAGAACCTCTAGGAGATACGCAGTATTTT.